Here is one T cell receptor (beta chain) with its context. Its antigen remains unidentified. The identical CDR3 is also encoded by other nucleotide sequences in the sample. In the PCR, 60 Vbeta and 13 Jbeta primers were used. TCRdb's table, derived via immunoSEQ multiplex PCR, lists solely in-frame clones and lacks some. The sample consists of some 100,000 clones, about 80% of them appearing once. The sample comes from a study of cytomegalovirus exposure and HLA in healthy donors. Broader study findings: Association of a missense DCLRE1C variant with TCR beta V- and J-gene trimming was reported in a later analysis. Analyzed later, most CMV-associated TCR beta chains appeared HLA-restricted.

The specimen sequenced was PBMCs. The origin of this receptor is a woman in her 50s in good health and CMV-seropositive.

In DNA, the CDR3 is TGTGCCAGCAGCTTAGGGGGGGGGAGAGAGACCCAGTACTTC. Amino acids: CASSLGGGRETQYF. J is TRBJ2-5 and V is TRBV7-2, with 7 bases identical to TRBD2. The J segment lost 4 bases and the V segment lost 1 base, leaving 3 bases of the junction unmatched. CDR3 size: 14 residues. CDR1 SGHTA and CDR2 FQGNSA come from the germline V gene.